Sequencing of this T cell receptor (beta chain) was carried out in a study of technical replicates of blood from a few donors. The V and J ends lost 3 bases and 9 bases respectively, with 13 bases between them. The germline CDR1 and CDR2 sequences are SGDLS and YYNGEE. The CDR3 spans 13 residues. Sequenced by immunoSEQ multiplex PCR; TCRdb stores in-frame clones only, minus some. The sample has about 73,000 clones, around 93% seen once; the top ten hold 0.2% to 0.3%. The TCR sequence derives from a human donor in good health. Sequencing used T cells isolated from PBMCs. The chain is built from TRBV9 and TRBJ2-1; no clear D. CDR3 sequence (DNA): TGTGCCAGCAGCGCCGAACTATCCACTGAGCAGTTCTTC. Encoded protein: CASSAELSTEQFF.